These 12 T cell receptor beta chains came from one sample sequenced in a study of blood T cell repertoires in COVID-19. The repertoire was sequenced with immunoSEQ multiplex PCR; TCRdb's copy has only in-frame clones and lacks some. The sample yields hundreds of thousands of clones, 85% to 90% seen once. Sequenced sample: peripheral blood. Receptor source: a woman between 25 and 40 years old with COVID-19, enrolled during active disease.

The CDR3 sequence: CASSDRGHSGNTIYF. Written as DNA, the CDR3 is TGTGCCAGCAGTGACAGGGGGCACTCTGGAAACACCATATATTTT. The chain combines TRBV6-2 or TRBV6-3 with TRBJ1-3, with 10 bases identical to TRBD1. Unmatched junction bases numbered 1, after V lost 5 bases and J lost 0 bases. The CDR3 consists of 15 residues. Germline V lookup: CDR1 MNHEY, CDR2 SVGEGT.

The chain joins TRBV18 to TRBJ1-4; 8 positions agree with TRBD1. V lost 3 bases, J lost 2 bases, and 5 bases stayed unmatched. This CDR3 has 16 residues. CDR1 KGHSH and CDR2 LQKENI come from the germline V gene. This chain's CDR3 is CASSPQWTGTNEKLFF. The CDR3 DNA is TGTGCCAGCTCACCTCAGTGGACAGGGACTAATGAAAAACTGTTTTTT.

CDR3: CASGRVEQYF. DNA for the CDR3: TGTGCCAGCGGCCGGGTCGAGCAGTACTTC. The chain couples TRBV2 to TRBJ2-7; no reliable D call. CDR3 length: 10 residues. Trimming shortened V by 8 bases and J by 6 bases, and 8 bases separated the two germline ends. Germline loops: CDR1 SNHLY, CDR2 FYNNEI.

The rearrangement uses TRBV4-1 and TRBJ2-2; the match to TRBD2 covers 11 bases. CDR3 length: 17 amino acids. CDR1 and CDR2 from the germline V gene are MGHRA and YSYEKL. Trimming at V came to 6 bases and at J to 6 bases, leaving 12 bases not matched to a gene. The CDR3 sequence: CASSSGGAYGLAGELFF. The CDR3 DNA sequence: TGCGCCAGCAGTAGCGGGGGGGCTTATGGGCTCGCCGGGGAGCTGTTTTTT.

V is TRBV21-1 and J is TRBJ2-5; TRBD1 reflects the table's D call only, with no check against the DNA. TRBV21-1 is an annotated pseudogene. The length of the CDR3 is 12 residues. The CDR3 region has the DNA TGTGCCGTAAACAGGGGGTCAGAGACCCAGTACTTC. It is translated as CAVNRGSETQYF.

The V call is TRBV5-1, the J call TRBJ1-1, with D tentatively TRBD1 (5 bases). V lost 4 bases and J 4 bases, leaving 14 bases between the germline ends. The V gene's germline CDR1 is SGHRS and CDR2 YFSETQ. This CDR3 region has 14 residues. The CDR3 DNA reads TGCGCCAGCAGCGTTACCAGGGTCGGCACTGAAGCTTTCTTT. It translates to CASSVTRVGTEAFF.

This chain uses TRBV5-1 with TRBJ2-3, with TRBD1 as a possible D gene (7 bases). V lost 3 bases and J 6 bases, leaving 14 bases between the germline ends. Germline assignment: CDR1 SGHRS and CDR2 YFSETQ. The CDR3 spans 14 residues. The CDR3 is CASSSGPGGDTQYF. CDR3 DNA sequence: TGCGCCAGCAGCTCGGGACCAGGGGGGGATACGCAGTATTTT. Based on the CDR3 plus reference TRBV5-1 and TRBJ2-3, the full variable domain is KAGVTQTPRYLIKTRGQQVTLSCSPISGHRSVSWYQQTPGQGLQFLFEYFSETQRNKGNFPGRFSGRQFSNSRSEMNVSTLELGDSALYLCASSSGPGGDTQYFGPGTRLTVL.

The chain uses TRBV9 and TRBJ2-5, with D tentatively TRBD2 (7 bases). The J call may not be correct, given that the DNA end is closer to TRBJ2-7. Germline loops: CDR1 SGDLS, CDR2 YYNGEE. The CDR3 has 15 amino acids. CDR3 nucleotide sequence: TGTGCCAGCAGCGTAGGCGGGGGCCCCAGTCGCGAGCAGTACTTC. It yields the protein CASSVGGGPSREQYF.

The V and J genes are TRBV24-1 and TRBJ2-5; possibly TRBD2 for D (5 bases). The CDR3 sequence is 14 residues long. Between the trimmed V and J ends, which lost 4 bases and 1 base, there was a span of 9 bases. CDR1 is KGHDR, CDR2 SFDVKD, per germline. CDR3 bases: TGTGCCACCAGTGACACTAGTACCCAAGAGACCCAGTACTTC. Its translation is CATSDTSTQETQYF.

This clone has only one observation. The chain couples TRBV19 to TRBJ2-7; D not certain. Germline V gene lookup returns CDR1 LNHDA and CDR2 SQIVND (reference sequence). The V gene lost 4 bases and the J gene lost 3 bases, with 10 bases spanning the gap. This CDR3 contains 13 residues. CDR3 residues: CASSTGDGYEQYF. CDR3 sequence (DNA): TGTGCCAGTAGTACCGGAGACGGCTACGAGCAGTACTTC.

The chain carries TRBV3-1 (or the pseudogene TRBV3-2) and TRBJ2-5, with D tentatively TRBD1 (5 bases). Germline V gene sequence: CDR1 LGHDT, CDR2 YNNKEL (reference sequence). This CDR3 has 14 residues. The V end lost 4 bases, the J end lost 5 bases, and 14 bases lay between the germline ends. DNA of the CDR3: TGTGCCAGCAGCCTAAGGGCAGGGTACGAGACCCAGTACTTC. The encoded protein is CASSLRAGYETQYF.

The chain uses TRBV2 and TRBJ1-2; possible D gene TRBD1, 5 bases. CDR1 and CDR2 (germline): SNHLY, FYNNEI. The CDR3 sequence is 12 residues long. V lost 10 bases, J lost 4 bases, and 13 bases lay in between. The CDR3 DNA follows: TGTGCCATCCAGGGCCTCGGCTATGGCTACACCTTC. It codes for CAIQGLGYGYTF.